The T cell receptor beta chain described here comes from a study of T-cell reconstitution after alpha-beta-depleted transplantation in children. Unique molecular identifiers were used to barcode this TCRbeta library. MiXCR was run by TCRdb on the PCR reads, yielding one entry per CDR3 protein. The top ten hold over 2% of the sample, which has some 600,000 distinct CDR3 sequences, over 10% seen once. The CDR3 extends over 13 amino acids. The V and J ends lost 3 bases and 3 bases respectively, with 7 bases between them. CDR1 is SNHLY and CDR2 is FYNNEI in the germline V gene. This clonotype turned up a few times.

The chain combines TRBV2 with TRBJ2-3; D remains ambiguous. The TCR was taken from a male patient younger than 18 who had a stem cell transplant for acute myeloid leukemia, so the T cells may come from the graft donor. The starting material was PBMCs, mostly from graft donor cells, obtained 360 days after TCRalphabeta/CD19-depleted stem cell transplant. The CDR3 region is CASSERFTDTQYF. As DNA, the CDR3 is TGTGCCAGCAGTGAGCGGTTTACAGATACGCAGTATTTT.